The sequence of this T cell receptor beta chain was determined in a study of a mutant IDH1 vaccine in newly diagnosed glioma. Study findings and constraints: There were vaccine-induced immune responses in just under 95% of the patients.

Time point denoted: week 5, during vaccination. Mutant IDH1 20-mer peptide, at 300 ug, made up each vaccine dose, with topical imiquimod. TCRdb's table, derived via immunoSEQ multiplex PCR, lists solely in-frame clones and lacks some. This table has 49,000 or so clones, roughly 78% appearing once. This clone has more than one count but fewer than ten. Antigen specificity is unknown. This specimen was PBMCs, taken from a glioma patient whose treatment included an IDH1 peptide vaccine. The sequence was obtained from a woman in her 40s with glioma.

The CDR3 sequence is CASSESGGGTTANEKLFF. The CDR3 nucleotides are TGTGCCAGCAGTGAAAGTGGCGGGGGCACAACGGCTAATGAAAAACTGTTTTTT. V is TRBV25-1 and J is TRBJ1-4; tentatively, D is TRBD1 (6 bases). The CDR3 sequence is 18 residues long. The ends were cut back, 2 bases at V and 3 bases at J, with 19 bases in the middle. Germline values: CDR1 MGHDK, CDR2 SYGVNS.